A selection of T cell receptor beta chains follows, all from one sample in a study of blood T cell repertoires in COVID-19. Sequenced by immunoSEQ multiplex PCR; TCRdb stores in-frame clones only, minus some. The table has about 59,000 clones, roughly 90% seen once; the top ten hold less than 6.5%. The sample was peripheral blood. These receptors came from a man older than 75 in a cohort sampled during active COVID-19. Both conserved end residues are part of each CDR3. D genes are given only for firm matches. Part of the rows lack a size; the others show once, few, many or a class for expanded clones.

D	V	size	J	DNA	CDR3
-	TRBV3-1/TRBV3-2	-	TRBJ2-1	TGTGCCAGCAGCCAAGATTGGGGGCCCCACAATGAGCAGTTCTTC	CASSQDWGPHNEQFF
-	TRBV6-5	-	TRBJ1-3	TGTGCCAGCAGTATGACACAGACTGGAAACACCATATATTTT	CASSMTQTGNTIYF
TRBD2	TRBV3-1/TRBV3-2	-	TRBJ2-3	TGTGCCAGCAGCCTAATGGGACTAGCGGGCGGCACAGATACGCAGTATTTT	CASSLMGLAGGTDTQYF
-	TRBV2	-	TRBJ1-2	TGTGCCAGCAGTGAAACAGGATATTACTATGGCTACACCTTC	CASSETGYYYGYTF
TRBD2	TRBV5-1	-	TRBJ2-1	TGCGCCAGCAGCCCCGAGGTAGCGGGAGGCCATGAGCAGTTCTTC	CASSPEVAGGHEQFF
-	TRBV6-2/TRBV6-3	-	TRBJ2-7	TGTGCCAGCAGTCCCGGCCTAGTGACCCTCTACGAGCAGTACTTC	CASSPGLVTLYEQYF
-	TRBV6-6	-	TRBJ1-1	TGTGCCAGCAGTTTGGGAGGGGGGGAGACTGAAGCTTTCTTT	CASSLGGGETEAFF
-	TRBV7-6	-	TRBJ1-4	TGTGCCAGCAGCTTAAACAGTGCAACTAATGAAAAACTGTTTTTT	CASSLNSATNEKLFF
TRBD1	TRBV19	-	TRBJ1-2	TGTGCCAGTAGCAGACAGGGGAATGGCTACACCTTC	CASSRQGNGYTF
-	TRBV29-1	-	TRBJ1-1	TGCAGCGTTGAAGGCGGGGGGAACACTGAAGCTTTCTTT	CSVEGGGNTEAFF
TRBD2	TRBV3-1/TRBV3-2	-	TRBJ2-3	TGTGCCAGCAGCCAAGATGGGGCTAGCGGGAGCGGTTACACAGATACGCAGTATTTT	CASSQDGASGSGYTDTQYF
TRBD2	TRBV11-3	-	TRBJ2-3	TGTGCCAGCAGCCTAGCGGGAGTAACAGATACGCAGTATTTT	CASSLAGVTDTQYF
-	TRBV19	-	TRBJ1-3	TGTGCCAGTAGTATCGGTCCCGGGGGGTCTGGAAACACCATATATTTT	CASSIGPGGSGNTIYF
-	TRBV4-2	-	TRBJ2-2	TGTGCCAGCAGCCAAGGCGGGATTGGAAACACCGGGGAGCTGTTTTTT	CASSQGGIGNTGELFF
-	TRBV19	-	TRBJ1-1	TGTGCCAGTAGTAGACAGAAAGAGAACACTGAAGCTTTCTTT	CASSRQKENTEAFF
-	TRBV9	-	TRBJ1-4	TGTGCCAGCAGCGTAGAAGGAGGGCCTAATGAAAAACTGTTTTTT	CASSVEGGPNEKLFF
TRBD1	TRBV3-1/TRBV3-2	-	TRBJ1-1	TGTGCCAGCAGCCAAGCTGACAGGGTTGGTGAAGCTTTCTTT	CASSQADRVGEAFF
-	TRBV29-1	-	TRBJ1-2	TGCAGCGTGAGCGGGACGGCCGACTATGGCTACACCTTC	CSVSGTADYGYTF
-	TRBV19	-	TRBJ1-1	TGTGCCAGTAGGGGGGGAAGGGGAGTCAAGACTGAAGCTTTCTTT	CASRGGRGVKTEAFF
-	TRBV30	-	TRBJ2-5	TGTGCCTGGAGTGTAGCGGTCCAAGAGACCCAGTACTTC	CAWSVAVQETQYF
TRBD1	TRBV5-1	once	TRBJ1-2	TGCGCCAGCAGCTTGGGGGACAGGGGGCTCTATGGCTACACCTTC	CASSLGDRGLYGYTF
TRBD1	TRBV5-6	-	TRBJ2-2	TGTGCCAGCAGCTCGTTGACAGGGGGGGAAACCGGGGAGCTGTTTTTT	CASSSLTGGETGELFF
TRBD1	TRBV5-1	-	TRBJ2-7	TGCGCCAGCAGCTTGTTAGCAGGGGGTGGGGAGCAGTACTTC	CASSLLAGGGEQYF
TRBD1	TRBV19	-	TRBJ1-1	TGTGCCAGTAGTCCGAGACAGGGATCAGTGTTGAACACTGAAGCTTTCTTT	CASSPRQGSVLNTEAFF
TRBD1	TRBV3-1/TRBV3-2	-	TRBJ1-3	TGTGCCAGCAGCCAAGTACAGGGGAGCTCTGGAAACACCATATATTTT	CASSQVQGSSGNTIYF
TRBD1	TRBV27	-	TRBJ1-2	TGTGCCAGCAGTTTCCTGGACAGGGGAGGTGGCTACACCTTC	CASSFLDRGGGYTF
TRBD1	TRBV6-5	-	TRBJ2-5	TGTGCCAGCAGGGGGACAGGGGGCGCTGAGACCCAGTACTTC	CASRGTGGAETQYF
TRBD2	TRBV7-2	-	TRBJ2-3	TGTGCCAGCAGAATAGCGGGGGGGCCAACAGATACGCAGTATTTT	CASRIAGGPTDTQYF
-	TRBV9	-	TRBJ1-1	TGTGCCAGCAGCGTAGTGGGAGTGGTGAACACTGAAGCTTTCTTT	CASSVVGVVNTEAFF